This T cell receptor (beta chain) was sequenced in a study of T cells in Graves' hyperthyroidism and ophthalmopathy. This clonotype was counted only a few times. The CDR3 contains 16 residues. V dropped 1 base and J dropped 5 bases, with 12 bases sitting between them. There were TCR beta CDR3 regions amplified from RNA transcripts. TCR CDR3 underwent first-round RT-PCR with the HTBI primer set. TCRdb fed the multiplex PCR reads into MiXCR, producing one record per CDR3 protein. The sample records approximately 640,000 distinct CDR3 sequences, 40% to 55% being singletons. Sequenced sample: peripheral blood or thyroid tissue (not recorded which). The chain couples TRBV12-3 or TRBV12-4 to TRBJ1-6; D is uncertain. This receptor was obtained from an adult man with Graves' disease, either hyperthyroidism or ophthalmopathy (not recorded which). The CDR3 reads CASSLDRGRNNSPLHF. For the CDR3, the DNA is TGTGCCAGCAGTTTAGATCGTGGCAGGAATAATTCACCCCTCCACTTT.